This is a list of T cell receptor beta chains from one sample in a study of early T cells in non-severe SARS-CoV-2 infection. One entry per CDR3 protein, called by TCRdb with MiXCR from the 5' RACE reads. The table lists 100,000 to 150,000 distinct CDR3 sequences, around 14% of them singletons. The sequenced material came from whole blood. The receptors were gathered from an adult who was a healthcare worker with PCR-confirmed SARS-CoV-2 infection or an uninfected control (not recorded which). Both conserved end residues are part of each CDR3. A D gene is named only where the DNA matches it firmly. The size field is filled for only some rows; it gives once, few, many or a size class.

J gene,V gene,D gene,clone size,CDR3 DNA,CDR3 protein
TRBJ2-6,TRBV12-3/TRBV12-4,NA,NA,TGTGCCAGCAGTTGGCGTTACGGACCCCTTGGGGCCAACGTCCTGACTTTC,CASSWRYGPLGANVLTF
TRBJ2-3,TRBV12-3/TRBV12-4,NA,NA,TGTGCCAGCAGTTCTCCGGGACCCACCACAGATACGCAGTATTTT,CASSSPGPTTDTQYF
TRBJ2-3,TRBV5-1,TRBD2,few,TGCGCCAGCAGCTCTTTCAGCGGGGGGTACACAGATACGCAGTATTTT,CASSSFSGGYTDTQYF
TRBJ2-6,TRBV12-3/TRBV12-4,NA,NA,TGTGCCAGCAGGCCGACAGGTGAACTCTCTGGGGCCAACGTCCTGACTTTC,CASRPTGELSGANVLTF
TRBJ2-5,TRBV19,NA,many,TGTGCCAGTAGTATCGCCCGGGGGTCAAAAGAGACCCAGTACTTC,CASSIARGSKETQYF
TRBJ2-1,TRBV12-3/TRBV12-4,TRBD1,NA,TGTGCCAGCAGTTTTCCGGACAGGGGCAGTGAGCAGTTCTTC,CASSFPDRGSEQFF
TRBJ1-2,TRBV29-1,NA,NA,TGCAGCGTTGAAGCCCCGAGAGGCCCCTATGGCTACACCTTC,CSVEAPRGPYGYTF
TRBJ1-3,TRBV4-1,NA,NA,TGCGCCAGCAGCCAAGAGGTGCATCAGGGTCTCTCTGGAAACACCATATATTTT,CASSQEVHQGLSGNTIYF
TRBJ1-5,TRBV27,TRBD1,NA,TGTGCCAGCAGTTCGGCCGGGACAGAATATCAGCCCCAGCATTTT,CASSSAGTEYQPQHF
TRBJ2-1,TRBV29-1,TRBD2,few,TGCAGCGTTGAAGGTCAGCGCGGGGGGGCCGATGAGCAGTTCTTC,CSVEGQRGGADEQFF
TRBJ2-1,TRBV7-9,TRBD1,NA,TGTGCCAGCAGCCCGTTCCGGGACAGGGGAAATGAGCAGTTCTTC,CASSPFRDRGNEQFF
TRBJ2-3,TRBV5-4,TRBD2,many,TGTGCCAGCAGCTTCGGGGGGGCCAGCACAGATACGCAGTATTTT,CASSFGGASTDTQYF
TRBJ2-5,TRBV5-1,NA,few,TGCGCCAGCAGCTTGGGTGGAGTAGGCCAAGAGACCCAGTACTTC,CASSLGGVGQETQYF
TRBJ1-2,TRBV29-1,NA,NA,TGCAGCGGGCAGGTGAACTATGGCTACACCTTC,CSGQVNYGYTF